Presented here are 21 T cell receptor beta chains from one specimen sequenced in a study of blood T cell repertoires in COVID-19. Sequenced by immunoSEQ multiplex PCR; TCRdb stores in-frame clones only, minus some. Here the sample spans about 280,000 clones, around 87% being singletons. Sequenced: peripheral blood. These receptors originate from a woman aged 25 to 39 who had recovered from COVID-19.

The CDR3, as DNA: TGTGCCAGCAGCTTAGTCTCTAGCGGGATAAGGTTTGATGAGCAGTTCTTC. It is translated as CASSLVSSGIRFDEQFF. V gene TRBV7-9 combines with J gene TRBJ2-1; 9 bases line up with TRBD2. Germline assignment: CDR1 SEHNR and CDR2 FQNEAQ (reference sequence). CDR3 size: 17 residues. With V trimmed by 1 base and J by 8 bases, 12 bases remained unmatched.

J is TRBJ1-1 and V is TRBV29-1; D unclear. Trimming stripped 7 bases from V and 9 bases from J, with 18 bases between. Germline V gene lookup returns CDR1 SQVTM and CDR2 ANQGSEA. The CDR3 runs 12 residues. CDR3 amino acids: CSAVATGRQAFF. Here the CDR3 DNA reads TGCAGCGCGGTGGCTACCGGGAGACAAGCTTTCTTT.

The rearrangement links TRBV9 to TRBJ2-2; maybe TRBD1 (5 bases). With 6 bases removed from V and 4 bases from J, the gap between germline ends came to 13 bases. CDR1 and CDR2 from the germline V gene are SGDLS and YYNGEE. There are 14 residues in the CDR3. CDR3 coding DNA: TGTGCCAGCACCAACGTCGACAGCACCGGGGAGCTGTTTTTT. Amino acid sequence: CASTNVDSTGELFF.

This chain's CDR3 is CASSLGLAYNEQFF. The CDR3 nucleotides read TGTGCCAGCAGCTTGGGGCTAGCGTACAATGAGCAGTTCTTC. This rearrangement joins TRBV5-6 to TRBJ2-1; a possible D gene is TRBD2 (6 bases). The germline CDR1 and CDR2 sequences are SGHDT and YYEEEE. V was clipped by 0 bases and J by 4 bases, with 8 bases between them. The CDR3 is 14 residues long.

The chain employs TRBV6-5 and TRBJ2-2; 8 bases map to TRBD2. This CDR3 is built from 15 residues. CDR1 and CDR2 (germline): MNHEY, SVGAGI. Trimming at V came to 7 bases and at J to 7 bases, leaving 11 bases not matched to a gene. The CDR3 DNA follows: TGTGCCAGCACTCAAAGCGGGAGTCGAATCGGGGAGCTGTTTTTT. Translation: CASTQSGSRIGELFF.

The V gene is TRBV2, the J gene TRBJ2-2, with a possible D match to TRBD1 (7 bases). Germline V gene data show CDR1 as SNHLY and CDR2 as FYNNEI. The V and J ends lost 7 bases and 4 bases respectively, with 10 bases between them. This CDR3 is 13 amino acids long. The CDR3 here is CASTRGVTGELFF. CDR3 DNA: TGTGCCAGCACCAGGGGGGTCACCGGGGAGCTGTTTTTT.

The chain employs TRBV27 and TRBJ2-7; D might be TRBD1 (6 bases). The CDR3 contains 14 residues. Germline V gene lookup returns CDR1 MNHEY and CDR2 SMNVEV (reference sequence). Between the trimmed V and J ends, which lost 10 bases and 0 bases, there was a span of 16 bases. As DNA, the CDR3 is TGTGCCACCCAGGGGAAGGGGAGCTCCTACGAGCAGTACTTC. Translation gives CATQGKGSSYEQYF.

The chain couples TRBV27 to TRBJ2-1; 7 bases are shared with TRBD2. Looked up from germline, CDR1 is MNHEY and CDR2 is SMNVEV (reference sequence). CDR3 length: 15 residues. V was clipped by 5 bases and J by 0 bases; unmatched bases: 4. The CDR3 sequence: CASSRSGISYNEQFF. The CDR3, as DNA: TGTGCCAGCAGTCGGAGCGGGATCTCCTACAATGAGCAGTTCTTC.

The chain has TRBV4-1 and TRBJ2-1; unclear D gene. From germline, CDR1 is MGHRA and CDR2 YSYEKL. With 1 base removed from V and 10 bases from J, the gap between germline ends came to 14 bases. The CDR3 is 14 residues long. In DNA, the CDR3 is TGCGCCAGCAGCCAAGGGTTCGGTGGGCCCGAGCAGTTCTTC. It translates to CASSQGFGGPEQFF.

The CDR3 nucleotides are TGCGCCAGCAGCTTGGCGGGACAGGGGAGGGGAAACACCATATATTTT. Residues: CASSLAGQGRGNTIYF. The chain recombines TRBV5-1 with TRBJ1-3, with 10 bases that match TRBD1. The CDR3 is 16 amino acids. The V segment lost 0 bases and the J segment 4 bases; nucleotides outside the gene matches: 4. Germline V gene sequence: CDR1 SGHRS, CDR2 YFSETQ.

The chain recombines TRBV2 with TRBJ1-4; TRBD1 matches 9 bases. This CDR3 spans 14 amino acids. V lost 6 bases, J lost 8 bases, and 7 bases stayed unmatched. CDR1 is SNHLY and CDR2 is FYNNEI in the germline V gene. CDR3 DNA sequence: TGTGCCAGCAGAAGGGGACAGGGAGGGGAAAAACTGTTTTTT. Translating gives CASRRGQGGEKLFF.

This clone was recorded once. This sequence joins TRBV9 and TRBJ2-6; perhaps TRBD2 as D (5 bases). V was cut by 4 bases and J by 0 bases, with 17 bases left in between. This CDR3 comprises 18 residues. Germline lookup yields CDR1 SGDLS and CDR2 YYNGEE. For the CDR3, the DNA is TGTGCCAGCAGCCCACGGGAAAGGTTGGGCTCTGGGGCCAACGTCCTGACTTTC. Its protein is CASSPRERLGSGANVLTF.

This chain uses TRBV13 with TRBJ2-7; weak D call: TRBD1 (6 bases). The CDR3 consists of 15 residues. In germline, CDR1 is PRHDT, CDR2 FYEKMQ (reference sequence). V lost 5 bases and J lost 5, with 19 bases in between. In DNA form, the CDR3 reads TGTGCCAGCAGCAGCCGAAGACAGGTCAGGGACGAGCAGTACTTC. This sequence encodes CASSSRRQVRDEQYF.

This rearrangement joins TRBV27 to TRBJ2-1, with 7 bases lining up with TRBD2. The CDR3 covers 14 residues. J lost 7 bases, V lost 1 base, and 4 bases had no gene match. The germline gives CDR1 MNHEY, CDR2 SMNVEV (reference sequence). Written as DNA, the CDR3 is TGTGCCAGCAGTTTATTCGGACTAGATAATGAGCAGTTCTTC. Translation gives CASSLFGLDNEQFF.

This clone was picked up one time. The chain has TRBV14 and TRBJ2-5; TRBD1 agrees at 8 bases. The CDR3 contains 16 residues. Germline assignment: CDR1 SGHDN and CDR2 FVKESK. Germline trimming cut 4 bases from V and 5 bases from J; bases unmatched to any gene: 12. CDR3 in DNA: TGTGCCAGCAGCCGACGGACAGGGAGGTCTCGGGAGACCCAGTACTTC. Translated: CASSRRTGRSRETQYF. The full variable domain, rest sourced from reference TRBV14 and TRBJ2-5, is EAGVTQFPSHSVIEKGQTVTLRCDPISGHDNLYWYRRVMGKEIKFLLHFVKESKQDESGMPNNRFLAERTGGTYSTLKVQPAELEDSGVYFCASSRRTGRSRETQYFGPGTRLLVL.

The V and J genes are TRBV6-6 and TRBJ2-3; TRBD2 is a possible D gene (6 bases). This CDR3 region has 13 residues. V lost 7 bases and J lost 6, with 14 bases in between. Germline V gene data show CDR1 as MNHNY and CDR2 as SVGAGI (reference sequence). The CDR3 DNA is TGTGCCAGCACCGGGAGCCTCTGGGATACGCAGTATTTT. This sequence encodes CASTGSLWDTQYF.

The chain combines TRBV6-5 with TRBJ1-2; TRBD1 is a possible D gene (6 bases). Germline CDR1 reads MNHEY; CDR2 reads SVGAGI. This CDR3 comprises 14 residues. V was shortened by 3 bases and J by 8 bases, with 16 bases between the two germline ends. The DNA of the CDR3 is TGTGCCAGCAGTTATATCCCCACAGGGCCCGGCTACACCTTC. This translates into CASSYIPTGPGYTF.

The chain has TRBV2 and TRBJ2-1; 9 bases line up with TRBD2. The J segment lost 2 bases and the V segment lost 0 bases, leaving 2 bases of the junction unmatched. This CDR3 has 16 residues. Germline V CDR1 and CDR2: SNHLY, FYNNEI. CDR3 DNA sequence: TGTGCCAGCAGTGAAGCGCTAGCGGGGCCCTACAATGAGCAGTTCTTC. This gives the protein CASSEALAGPYNEQFF.

The V call is TRBV6-5, the J call TRBJ2-1; unclear D gene. The V and J ends lost 0 bases and 6 bases respectively, with 9 bases between them. The CDR3 is 14 residues long. The V gene's germline CDR1 is MNHEY and CDR2 SVGAGI. CDR3 amino acids: CASSYSNPGNEQFF. In DNA form, the CDR3 reads TGTGCCAGCAGTTACTCTAACCCGGGCAATGAGCAGTTCTTC.

V and J are TRBV18 and TRBJ1-4; no definite D call. Germline V gene lookup returns CDR1 KGHSH and CDR2 LQKENI. The CDR3 has 13 amino acids. Trimming pared 5 bases from V and 3 bases from J, leaving 7 bases between. The CDR3 spells CASSMGANEKLFF. In DNA, the CDR3 is TGTGCCAGCTCAATGGGCGCTAATGAAAAACTGTTTTTT.

The chain has TRBV28 and TRBJ2-7, with TRBD1 as a possible D gene (7 bases). Trimming removed 3 bases from V and 2 bases from J, with 11 bases in between. Per germline, CDR1 MDHEN and CDR2 SYDVKM. This CDR3 is 14 amino acids long. CDR3 bases: TGTGCCAGCAGTTTCAGGGGGGTGGCCTACGAGCAGTACTTC. Its translation is CASSFRGVAYEQYF.